This T cell receptor beta chain was observed in a study of blood T cell repertoires in COVID-19. The wider study: Whether acute or convalescent, the COVID-19 samples came from the United States, Italy and Spain. The analysed material was cDNA or gDNA that came from T cells, B-cell-depleted T cells, or PBMCs.

In the original analysis: Amplifying reference gene primers gave estimates of nucleated cell counts. Clones were sequenced by immunoSEQ multiplex PCR, and TCRdb holds only the in-frame ones, with some missing. Clonal size and the V and J genes are those of that table, whereas D and trimming came from the DNA. The table includes roughly 34,000 clones, about 90% detected once. V was clipped by 4 bases and J by 2 bases, with 4 bases between them. The CDR3 sequence is 11 residues long. The germline V gene has CDR1 SGHDT and CDR2 YYEEEE. This clonotype originated in an elderly man with acute or convalescent COVID-19. The V gene is TRBV5-6, the J gene TRBJ2-7; D ambiguous. Sequenced sample: peripheral blood. DNA of the CDR3: TGTGCCAGCAGCCAGGCCTACGAGCAGTACTTC. Its protein product is CASSQAYEQYF.